The 8 T cell receptor beta chains below come from one sample, sequenced in a study of cytomegalovirus exposure and HLA in healthy donors. Both 60 Vbeta primers and 13 Jbeta primers went into the PCR. The protocol was immunoSEQ multiplex PCR, while the TCRdb copy is restricted to in-frame clones and leaves out a portion. The sample contains roughly 200,000 clones, around 83% of which appear only once. The sample comprised PBMCs. These receptors were taken from a man aged 35 to 55 in good health and CMV-seropositive.

The J gene is TRBJ2-5, the V gene TRBV7-9, with TRBD2 identical over 9 bases. V gave up 1 base and J gave up 5 bases; unmatched junction bases: 14. Germline assignment: CDR1 SEHNR and CDR2 FQNEAQ (reference sequence). This CDR3 region has 18 residues. CDR3 sequence reads: CASSLERIAGDMRETQYF. The CDR3 DNA reads TGTGCCAGCAGCTTAGAGAGGATAGCGGGAGATATGAGGGAGACCCAGTACTTC.

This clone has a handful of counts. The rearrangement uses TRBV12-2 and TRBJ2-7; TRBD1, the table's D call, was not compared with the DNA. TRBV12-2 is given as a pseudogene. This CDR3 has 20 residues. This chain's CDR3 is CASRLGFGLCPGHQSYEQYF. CDR3 nucleotide sequence: TGTGCAAGTCGCTTAGGTTTTGGTCTGTGCCCGGGACACCAATCCTACGAGCAGTACTTC.

This chain joins TRBV6-1 and TRBJ1-1, with 8 bases lining up with TRBD1. The V and J ends lost 5 bases and 8 bases, in that order; junction bases with no gene match: 10. The CDR3 sequence is 14 residues long. CDR1 and CDR2 (germline): MNHNS, SASEGT. The CDR3 here is CASSIRQGSIEAFF. CDR3 sequence (DNA): TGTGCCAGCAGTATTCGACAGGGGTCAATCGAAGCTTTCTTT.

The chain links TRBV7-2 to TRBJ2-5, with 10 bases identical to TRBD1. TRBJ2-7 explains the end of the DNA better; the J call may be wrong. CDR1 is SGHTA, CDR2 FQGNSA, per germline. The length of the CDR3 is 15 residues. The CDR3 loop reads CASSFDRGPSYEQYF. DNA of the CDR3: TGTGCCAGCAGCTTTGACAGGGGGCCCTCCTACGAGCAGTACTTC.

The V gene is TRBV2, the J gene TRBJ1-1; possibly TRBD1 for D (5 bases). This CDR3 contains 13 residues. Looked up from germline, CDR1 is SNHLY and CDR2 is FYNNEI. V shed 6 bases and J shed 0 bases, with 8 bases lying between them. CDR3 loop: CASRGLMNTEAFF. The CDR3 nucleotides read TGTGCCAGCAGGGGACTGATGAACACTGAAGCTTTCTTT. Variable domain in full (rest from reference TRBV2 and TRBJ1-1): EPEVTQTPSHQVTQMGQEVILRCVPISNHLYFYWYRQILGQKVEFLVSFYNNEISEKSEIFDDQFSVERPDGSNFTLKIRSTKLEDSAMYFCASRGLMNTEAFFGQGTRLTVV.

This chain uses TRBV5-4 with TRBJ1-1, with unresolved D. V was shortened by 4 bases and J by 8 bases, with 12 bases between the two germline ends. The CDR3 length is 12 residues. Germline V gene sequence: CDR1 SGHNT, CDR2 YYREEE (reference sequence). Written as DNA, the CDR3 is TGTGCCAGCAGCCCGGGGAAGCAAGAAGCTTTCTTT. Translating it yields CASSPGKQEAFF.

This chain joins TRBV7-2 and TRBJ2-7, with D possibly being TRBD2 (7 bases). Germline CDR1 is SGHTA and CDR2 is FQGNSA. This CDR3 comprises 17 residues. V gave up 2 bases and J gave up 0 bases, with 17 bases separating them. Written as DNA, the CDR3 is TGTGCCAGCAGCTTACGGTGGGGGGGCCAGGTCTCCTACGAGCAGTACTTC. Protein product: CASSLRWGGQVSYEQYF.

The chain combines TRBV27 with TRBJ1-1; 7 nucleotides line up with TRBD1. In germline, CDR1 is MNHEY, CDR2 SMNVEV (reference sequence). The V gene end was trimmed by 5 bases and the J gene end by 5 bases; junction bases not matched to a gene: 8. This CDR3 has 14 residues. CDR3 DNA: TGTGCCAGCAGTATACAGGGGAGACAAACTGAAGCTTTCTTT. Its protein product is CASSIQGRQTEAFF.